The entry that follows covers one T cell receptor (beta chain) sequence. This clone's antigen is unknown. Per-nucleotide qualities are absent, and no much larger clonotype sits a single base away. Based on the germline V gene, the CDR1 and CDR2 sequences are SGDLS and YYNGEE. The CDR3 measures 13 amino acids from cysteine to phenylalanine. This entry keeps only the CDR3 DNA: 39 bases, framed from base 1. Trimming removed 0 bases from V and 7 bases from J, leaving 10 bases between the germline ends. What this sample's time point label stands for: cycle 2 day 1 (C2D1) of nivolumab. Every trial patient had relapsed following autologous stem cell transplantation, and prior brentuximab vedotin exposure was what differed among cohorts A, B and C. The trial cohort included 50 to 70 patients with relapsed/refractory classical Hodgkin lymphoma, and each patient had a best overall response of complete response, partial response or progressive disease. Trial patients were treated with single-agent nivolumab in the multi-cohort phase II CheckMate 205 trial. An independent review committee assessed best overall response using the 2007 International Working Group response criteria. PBMCs from the trial were collected at three points: immediately before nivolumab initiation (C1D1), and during therapy at cycle 2 day 1 and cycle 4 day 1. After peripheral blood was drawn into 8 mL Vacutainer Cell Preparation Tubes, PBMCs were isolated by centrifugation and then cryopreserved.

The data originate from a study of PD-1 blockade in classical Hodgkin lymphoma (dated by TCRdb to the early 2020s). Notes on the research overall: Nivolumab dosing was 3 mg/kg intravenously every 2 weeks, continuing until either disease progression or unacceptable toxicity. A peripheral blood immune signature of response to PD-1 blockade in classical Hodgkin lymphoma was defined using TCR beta sequencing and CyTOF.

Overall study results and their limits: Baseline diversity similar to that of newly diagnosed patients was observed in trial patients achieving complete response, whereas significantly lower diversity was observed in partial responders and progressors. The study covered only a single clinical trial cohort, and the causes of the repertoire differences, possibly disease activity or prior therapy, were still not defined. By C4D1, a significant rise was seen in CD4+ TCR diversity but not in CD8+ TCR diversity (p=0.0027 vs p=0.16), and the rise was most apparent among complete responders (p=0.02). Patients starting nivolumab less than 1 year after ASCT had lower diversity and were excluded from later analyses to avoid confounding by immune reconstitution. Baseline TCR diversity was reported to be lower in newly diagnosed patients than in healthy donors, and even lower in relapsed/refractory patients.

Genomic DNA was isolated using the Qiagen DNeasy kit from unsorted PBMCs as well as from negatively selected CD4+ and CD8+ fractions. TCR beta CDR3 regions were amplified by immunoSEQ multiplex PCR using primers annealing to V and J segments. A synthetic immune receptor repertoire was used to minimize amplification bias, and any residual bias was removed computationally once sequencing was done. Under the source paper's analysis protocol: Custom Python scripts were used to quantify repertoire diversity as the Shannon entropy index. Unsorted, CD4+ and CD8+ repertoires were analyzed separately, except for combined analyses in which CD4+ and CD8+ sequences were merged in silico. A clone counted as expanded when the clone's frequency after treatment rose at least 2-fold relative to C1D1, and clones undetected at baseline were given a pseudocount of 0.5. Singleton clones were defined as clones with 0 or 1 copy at C1D1, and non-singleton clones were defined as clones with 2 or more copies. Clones expanded in unsorted samples were assigned a CD4+, CD8+ or unknown annotation through matching of protein sequences in sorted samples from the same patient. Diversity changes from C1D1 to C4D1 were tested in paired samples using Wilcoxon tests. Imported from immuneACCESS, the table was reduced by TCRdb to in-frame sequences with V and J called. These copies leave out some clones; in studies compared against another copy, an unresolved V gene accounts for under half, and the cause of the remainder is not known. Clone size and the V and J calls come from that table; the DNA yielded D and trimming. The sample table lists 90,000 to 100,000 clones, 75% to 85% of them with a count of one. The ten largest clones take up around 17% of the sample.

Recombination joined TRBV9 with TRBJ1-1, with the identity of the D gene unclear. This specimen was peripheral blood mononuclear cells (PBMCs), taken before the second cycle of nivolumab. The TCR sequence derives from a human donor with classical Hodgkin lymphoma. In nucleotides, the sequence is TGTGCCAGCAGCGTAGTGGCCACTGATGAAGCTTTCTTT. Translated, this is CASSVVATDEAFF.